These 2 T cell receptor beta chains were sequenced from one sample in a study of CD8 T cells in Susac syndrome (dated by TCRdb to 2018 to 2020). Receptors were amplified or captured by the immunoSEQ multiplex PCR assay. RNA was extracted with the RNeasy kit and roughly 0.45 to 1 ug was reverse transcribed using random hexamers. The public reads were run again by TCRdb, first through fastp at Q25 and then through MiXCR, and only productive beta chains were kept. Rows are unified per CDR3 protein, each entry keeping the most common DNA and genes. Counted in this sample were roughly 150,000 distinct CDR3 sequences; nearly 97% of them appeared once. The top ten constitute less than 0.085% of the sample. The source material was CD4+ T cells from PBMCs. The origin of the receptors is a human donor with Susac syndrome.

V gene TRBV20-1 combines with J gene TRBJ2-7; 7 bases map to TRBD2. V was pared by 6 bases and J by 2 bases, with 7 bases of the junction left unmatched. CDR1 and CDR2 from the germline V gene are DFQATT and SNEGSKA (reference sequence). The CDR3 is 13 amino acids. The CDR3, as DNA: TGCAGTGCCTCGAGCGGGATCACCTACGAGCAGTACTTC. Protein: CSASSGITYEQYF.

The genes are TRBV3-1 and TRBJ1-1, with 9 bases identical to TRBD1. CDR1 is LGHDT, CDR2 YNNKEL, per germline (reference sequence). V was pared by 4 bases and J by 8 bases, with 5 bases of the junction left unmatched. The CDR3 extends over 13 amino acids. The DNA of the CDR3 is TGTGCCAGCAGCCCCTGGGGGACAGGGGAAGCTTTCTTT. It codes for CASSPWGTGEAFF.